Below are 21 T cell receptor beta chains sequenced from a single sample in a study of OX40 agonist ivuxolimab in advanced cancers. Clones were sequenced by immunoSEQ multiplex PCR, and TCRdb holds only the in-frame ones, with some missing. The repertoire consists of about 30,000 clones, with around 88% occurring once and the leading ten covering roughly 31%. The sample here was CD4+ or CD8+ T cells sorted from blood, taken in a trial of the OX40 agonist ivuxolimab. Source of these receptors: an adult with an advanced solid tumor such as melanoma, head and neck, liver or kidney cancer.

The chain links TRBV9 to TRBJ2-2; 11 bases fit TRBD1. The trim removed 3 bases at V and 0 bases at J, leaving 4 bases unmatched. CDR1 SGDLS and CDR2 YYNGEE come from the germline V gene. CDR3 length equals 17 residues. This CDR3 reads CASSEGQGVSNTGELFF. Written as DNA, the CDR3 is TGTGCCAGCAGCGAGGGACAGGGGGTATCGAACACCGGGGAGCTGTTTTTT.

J is TRBJ1-5 and V is TRBV6-6; D is perhaps TRBD1 (6 bases). Per the germline V gene, CDR1 is MNHNY and CDR2 is SVGAGI (reference sequence). V was trimmed by 4 bases and J by 2 bases, leaving 9 bases between them. The CDR3 has 14 amino acids. This chain's CDR3 is CASSWAGGNQPQHF. In nucleotides, the CDR3 is TGTGCCAGCAGTTGGGCAGGGGGCAATCAGCCCCAGCATTTT.

The V and J genes are TRBV28 and TRBJ1-1; the D is unclear. CDR1 MDHEN and CDR2 SYDVKM come from the germline V gene. This CDR3 has 13 residues. With 5 bases removed from V and 4 bases from J, the gap between germline ends came to 11 bases. The CDR3 sequence is CASSLGRVTEAFF. The CDR3, as DNA: TGTGCCAGCAGTCTGGGGAGGGTCACTGAAGCTTTCTTT. The whole variable domain, remainder taken from reference TRBV28 and TRBJ1-1, is DVKVTQSSRYLVKRTGEKVFLECVQDMDHENMFWYRQDPGLGLRLIYFSYDVKMKEKGDIPEGYSVSREKKERFSLILESASTNQTSMYLCASSLGRVTEAFFGQGTRLTVV.

The V gene is TRBV9, the J gene TRBJ2-5; 10 nucleotides align to TRBD2. The CDR3 contains 15 residues. CDR1 and CDR2 from the germline V gene are SGDLS and YYNGEE. Unmatched junction bases numbered 4, after V lost 0 bases and J lost 5 bases. The CDR3 reads CASSVEASGGETQYF. The DNA for the CDR3 is TGTGCCAGCAGCGTAGAGGCTAGCGGGGGTGAGACCCAGTACTTC.

The chain couples TRBV12-5 to TRBJ2-4; D perhaps matches TRBD1 (5 bases). V was cut by 3 bases and J by 0 bases, with 9 bases left in between. CDR1 is LGHNT, CDR2 FRNRAP, per germline. The CDR3 sequence is 15 residues long. CDR3 in DNA: TGTGCTAGTGGTTTAAGGGGTTTAGCCAAAAACATTCAGTACTTC. This encodes CASGLRGLAKNIQYF.

The chain links TRBV25-1 to TRBJ2-1; D not resolved. Trimming removed 6 bases at V and 8 bases at J, with 8 bases between. This CDR3 is built from 11 residues. Germline V gene lookup returns CDR1 MGHDK and CDR2 SYGVNS. As DNA, the CDR3 is TGTGCCAGCAGCTCTAGTGATGAGCAGTTCTTC. The encoded protein is CASSSSDEQFF.

CDR3 nucleotide sequence: TGTGCCAGCACCCTGCCGGGGACATTAATGAACGAGCAGTACTTC. Amino acid sequence: CASTLPGTLMNEQYF. The rearrangement links TRBV6-1 to TRBJ2-7, with a tentative D call TRBD1 (6 bases). CDR1 is MNHNS, CDR2 SASEGT, per germline. CDR3 length: 15 amino acids. The V gene lost 7 bases and the J gene lost 5 bases, with 21 bases spanning the gap.

This clone occurred once. V and J are TRBV5-5 and TRBJ2-2; D gene unclear. The CDR3 extends over 15 amino acids. Germline CDR1 and CDR2: SGHKS and YYEKEE (reference sequence). The ends were cut back, 4 bases at V and 2 bases at J, with 12 bases in the middle. The CDR3 region has the DNA TGTGCCAGCAGCCCGTTACCAGCCAACACCGGGGAGCTGTTTTTT. This encodes CASSPLPANTGELFF.

This clone was counted once. The chain has TRBV13 and TRBJ2-7; D remains unclear. Germline values: CDR1 PRHDT, CDR2 FYEKMQ (reference sequence). Trimming removed 5 bases at V and 0 bases at J, with 11 bases between. The CDR3 runs to 14 residues. The CDR3 DNA follows: TGTGCCAGCAGCGCCGGAGTGGGCTCCTACGAGCAGTACTTC. As protein: CASSAGVGSYEQYF.

This chain links TRBV11-2 with TRBJ2-2, with TRBD1 identical over 8 bases. Germline CDR1 and CDR2: SGHAT and FQNNGV. The CDR3 has 16 residues. Trimming at V came to 2 bases and at J to 4 bases, leaving 6 bases not matched to a gene. Here the CDR3 reads CASSLWSGGTTGELFF. CDR3 sequence (DNA): TGTGCCAGCAGCTTATGGTCAGGGGGCACCACCGGGGAGCTGTTTTTT.

This chain links TRBV7-9 with TRBJ1-2, with unresolved D. This CDR3 contains 14 residues. CDR1 and CDR2 (germline): SEHNR, FQNEAQ (reference sequence). V lost 5 bases and J lost 6, with 16 bases in between. CDR3: CASSPITGINGYTF. In DNA form, the CDR3 reads TGTGCCAGCAGCCCAATTACGGGGATTAATGGCTACACCTTC.

This chain links TRBV6-5 with TRBJ2-7; TRBD1 matches 9 bases. Germline CDR1 and CDR2: MNHEY and SVGAGI. The CDR3 has 15 amino acids. Germline trimming cut 6 bases from V and 0 bases from J; bases unmatched to any gene: 6. CDR3 sequence reads: CASSLGQGSSYEQYF. The CDR3 nucleotides are TGTGCCAGCAGCCTGGGACAGGGAAGCTCCTACGAGCAGTACTTC.

This chain uses TRBV19 with TRBJ1-3; TRBD1 matches at 7 bases. This CDR3 is built from 15 residues. The germline V gene has CDR1 LNHDA and CDR2 SQIVND (reference sequence). V lost 6 bases and J lost 0; bases outside the gene matches: 5. CDR3 region: CASRPDRTSGNTIYF. The CDR3 DNA sequence: TGTGCCAGTAGACCGGACAGGACCTCTGGAAACACCATATATTTT.

The J gene is TRBJ2-7, the V gene TRBV6-1; possible D gene TRBD1, 6 bases. Trimming pared 1 base from V and 0 bases from J, leaving 16 bases between. Looked up from germline, CDR1 is MNHNS and CDR2 is SASEGT. The CDR3 sequence is 17 residues long. CDR3 protein: CASSEGYRAISSYEQYF. The DNA of the CDR3 is TGTGCCAGCAGTGAAGGATACAGGGCTATCAGCTCCTACGAGCAGTACTTC.

V is TRBV7-2 and J is TRBJ2-3; possible D gene TRBD2, 6 bases. Germline V gene data show CDR1 as SGHTA and CDR2 as FQGNSA. Trimming stripped 1 base from V and 2 bases from J, with 13 bases between. CDR3 length: 16 amino acids. The CDR3 loop is CASSLVAAGLTDTQYF. DNA for the CDR3: TGTGCCAGCAGCTTAGTAGCGGCAGGTCTCACAGATACGCAGTATTTT.

The chain joins TRBV9 to TRBJ1-5, with a possible D match to TRBD1 (5 bases). The V gene lost 0 bases and the J gene lost 8 bases, with 9 bases spanning the gap. This CDR3 is 13 amino acids long. The germline CDR1 and CDR2 sequences are SGDLS and YYNGEE. The CDR3 loop is CASSVGGVEPQHF. The CDR3 coding sequence is TGTGCCAGCAGCGTAGGGGGCGTGGAGCCCCAGCATTTT.

The count of this clone is one. This rearrangement joins TRBV27 to TRBJ2-5; 8 bases match TRBD1. The V gene end was trimmed by 2 bases and the J gene end by 5 bases; junction bases not matched to a gene: 10. The CDR3 runs to 16 residues. Germline-derived CDR1 and CDR2 are MNHEY and SMNVEV (reference sequence). The CDR3 DNA sequence: TGTGCCAGCAGTTTAAAGGCAGGGGGCATTCTGGAGACCCAGTACTTC. Protein product: CASSLKAGGILETQYF.

V gene TRBV9 combines with J gene TRBJ1-2; D not resolved. Germline V lookup: CDR1 SGDLS, CDR2 YYNGEE. Trimming shortened V by 0 bases and J by 1 base, and 7 bases separated the two germline ends. This CDR3 is 14 amino acids long. For the CDR3, the DNA is TGTGCCAGCAGCGTAGCGCCCGGTAACTATGGCTACACCTTC. The encoded protein is CASSVAPGNYGYTF.

The gene calls are TRBV4-1 and TRBJ1-2; D unresolved. V lost 1 base to trimming and J lost 6 bases, with 15 bases between them. Per the germline V gene, CDR1 is MGHRA and CDR2 is YSYEKL. The CDR3 is 15 amino acids. CDR3 in DNA: TGCGCCAGCAGCCAAGTCTCCTCCCCGGGGAATGGCTACACCTTC. Translated, it gives CASSQVSSPGNGYTF.

This chain connects TRBV5-1 to TRBJ1-3; D is unclear. Germline V gives CDR1 SGHRS, CDR2 YFSETQ. This CDR3 region has 14 residues. V dropped 2 bases and J dropped 4 bases, with 10 bases sitting between them. CDR3 in amino acids: CASSLGLPGNTIYF. The DNA of the CDR3 is TGCGCCAGCAGCTTAGGGTTGCCAGGAAACACCATATATTTT. Using reference TRBV5-1 and TRBJ1-3 for the parts outside the CDR3, the full variable domain is KAGVTQTPRYLIKTRGQQVTLSCSPISGHRSVSWYQQTPGQGLQFLFEYFSETQRNKGNFPGRFSGRQFSNSRSEMNVSTLELGDSALYLCASSLGLPGNTIYFGEGSWLTVV.

The chain joins TRBV5-4 to TRBJ2-1, with 8 bases identical to TRBD2. Germline CDR1 is SGHNT and CDR2 is YYREEE (reference sequence). J lost 6 bases, V lost 4 bases, and 9 bases had no gene match. The CDR3 has 15 residues. The CDR3 region is CASSRSGTRPNEQFF. CDR3 in DNA: TGTGCCAGCAGCCGGTCCGGGACTAGGCCCAATGAGCAGTTCTTC.